This T cell receptor beta chain is drawn from a study of cytomegalovirus exposure and HLA in healthy donors. General study findings and limits: An ancestry cluster, one associated with Asian ancestry, reportedly showed fewer N-insertions than the approximately 650-donor mean in a later analysis. About 90% or about 30% of the time was how often most TCR beta V segments were productive, according to an earlier analysis. It was in a later analysis that TCR association rates were seen to vary by HLA locus, highest for DRB1 and lowest for HLA-C.

PCR used 60 Vbeta primers and 13 Jbeta primers. TCRdb keeps only in-frame clones here, not all; method: immunoSEQ multiplex PCR. The sample has under 200,000 clones; roughly 70% are singletons. Comments on this clone: Antigen unknown.

Sequencing was performed on PBMCs. The sequence was obtained from a girl aged 5-17 years in good health and CMV-seronegative.

This chain's CDR3 is CATSRGDRFANTGELFF. In DNA form, the CDR3 reads TGTGCCACCAGCAGGGGGGACAGGTTCGCGAACACCGGGGAGCTGTTTTTT. The chain has TRBV15 and TRBJ2-2; 8 positions agree with TRBD1. V was clipped by 3 bases and J by 0 bases; unmatched bases: 6. The CDR3 length is 17 residues. Germline lookup yields CDR1 LNHNV and CDR2 YYDKDF (reference sequence).